The clone carrying this T cell receptor (beta chain) was detected only a few times. Its antigen is currently unknown. The CDR3 covers 16 residues. Trimming removed 7 bases from V and 6 bases from J; junction bases left unmatched: 16. Germline V gene data show CDR1 as MNHEY and CDR2 as SVGAGI. Regarding time point: longitudinal time-point 3. Synthesis of cDNA was accomplished via 5'RACE employing 10-nucleotide random UMIs. TCRdb itself ran the 5' RACE reads through MiXCR, one entry per CDR3 protein. The data show roughly 45,000 distinct CDR3 sequences, approximately 13% seen once. The data originate from a study of neurological immune-mediated disorders. Study observations and caveats: The most TCR clonal expansion was seen in HTLV-1-associated myelopathy, whereas the least was seen in multiple sclerosis, below the level in healthy controls.

The sample taken for sequencing was PBMCs. The TCR was taken from a man younger than 45 in good health. The J gene is TRBJ2-7, the V gene TRBV6-5; 9 nucleotides agree with TRBD1. The CDR3 region has the DNA TGTGCCAGCAAAAAGGGCTGGGGGACAGGGACGTCCGAGCAGTACTTC. It encodes CASKKGWGTGTSEQYF.